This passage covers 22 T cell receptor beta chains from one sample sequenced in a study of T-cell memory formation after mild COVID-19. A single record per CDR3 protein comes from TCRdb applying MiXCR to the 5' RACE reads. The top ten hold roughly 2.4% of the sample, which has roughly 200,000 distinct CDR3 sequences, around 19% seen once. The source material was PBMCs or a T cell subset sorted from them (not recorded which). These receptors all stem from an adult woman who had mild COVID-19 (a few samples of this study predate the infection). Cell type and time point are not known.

As DNA, the CDR3 is TGCGCCAGCAGCCAAATAGGTCCCAACTATGGCTACACCTTC. It translates to CASSQIGPNYGYTF. The rearrangement joins TRBV4-3 to TRBJ1-2; D is ambiguous. Looked up from germline, CDR1 is LGHNA and CDR2 is YSLEER. CDR3 size: 14 residues. V was shortened by 2 bases and J by 2 bases, with 9 bases between the two germline ends.

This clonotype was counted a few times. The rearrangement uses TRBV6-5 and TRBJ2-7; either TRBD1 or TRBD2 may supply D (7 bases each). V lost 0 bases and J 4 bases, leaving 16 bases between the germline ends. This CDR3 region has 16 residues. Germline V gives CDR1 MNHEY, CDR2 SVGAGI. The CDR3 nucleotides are TGTGCCAGCAGTTACTCCCGCCCCCAGGGGGGGTACGAGCAGTACTTC. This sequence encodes CASSYSRPQGGYEQYF.

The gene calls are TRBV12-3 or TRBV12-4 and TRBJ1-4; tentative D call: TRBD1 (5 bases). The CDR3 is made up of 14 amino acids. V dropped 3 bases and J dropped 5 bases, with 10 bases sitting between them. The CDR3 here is CASSFGTWNEKLFF. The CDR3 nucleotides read TGTGCCAGCAGTTTCGGGACGTGGAATGAAAAACTGTTTTTT.

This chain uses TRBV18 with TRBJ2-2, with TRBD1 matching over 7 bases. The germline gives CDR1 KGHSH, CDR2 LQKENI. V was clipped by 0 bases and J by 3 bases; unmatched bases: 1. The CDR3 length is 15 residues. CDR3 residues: CASSPPTGHTGELFF. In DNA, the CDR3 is TGTGCCAGCTCACCACCGACAGGGCACACCGGGGAGCTGTTTTTT.

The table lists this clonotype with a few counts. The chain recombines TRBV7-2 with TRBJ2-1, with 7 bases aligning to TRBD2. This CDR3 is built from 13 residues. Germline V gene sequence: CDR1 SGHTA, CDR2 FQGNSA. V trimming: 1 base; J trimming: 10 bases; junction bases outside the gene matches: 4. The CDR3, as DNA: TGTGCCAGCAGCTTAGGTCGGCGGGGGGAGCAGTTCTTC. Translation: CASSLGRRGEQFF.

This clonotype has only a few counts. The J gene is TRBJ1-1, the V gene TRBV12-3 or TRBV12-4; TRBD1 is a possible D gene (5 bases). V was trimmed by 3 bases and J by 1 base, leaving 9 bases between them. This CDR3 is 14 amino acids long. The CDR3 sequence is CASSFGHQNTEAFF. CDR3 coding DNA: TGTGCCAGCAGTTTTGGACACCAGAACACTGAAGCTTTCTTT.

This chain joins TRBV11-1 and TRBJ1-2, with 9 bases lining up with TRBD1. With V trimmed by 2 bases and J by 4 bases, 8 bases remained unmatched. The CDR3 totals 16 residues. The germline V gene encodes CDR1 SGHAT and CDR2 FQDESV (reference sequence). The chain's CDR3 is CASSLRPGTGIYGYTF. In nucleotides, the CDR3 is TGTGCCAGCAGCTTACGTCCCGGGACAGGGATCTATGGCTACACCTTC.

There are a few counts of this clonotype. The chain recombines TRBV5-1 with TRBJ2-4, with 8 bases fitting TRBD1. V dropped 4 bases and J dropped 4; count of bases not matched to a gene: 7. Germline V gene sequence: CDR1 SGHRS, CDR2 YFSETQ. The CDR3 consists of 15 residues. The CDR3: CASSLDREGKNIQYF. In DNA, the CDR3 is TGCGCCAGCAGCCTGGACAGGGAAGGGAAAAACATTCAGTACTTC. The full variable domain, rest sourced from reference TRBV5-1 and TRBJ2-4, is KAGVTQTPRYLIKTRGQQVTLSCSPISGHRSVSWYQQTPGQGLQFLFEYFSETQRNKGNFPGRFSGRQFSNSRSEMNVSTLELGDSALYLCASSLDREGKNIQYFGAGTRLSVL.

In DNA form, the CDR3 reads TGTGCCAGCAGCGCCCGGACAGGGAATTCACCCCTCCACTTT. This gives the protein CASSARTGNSPLHF. The chain recombines TRBV9 with TRBJ1-6; TRBD1 matches 8 bases. Germline V lookup: CDR1 SGDLS, CDR2 YYNGEE. Trimming cost V 3 bases and J 7 bases; bases outside gene matches: 3. The CDR3 is 14 residues long.

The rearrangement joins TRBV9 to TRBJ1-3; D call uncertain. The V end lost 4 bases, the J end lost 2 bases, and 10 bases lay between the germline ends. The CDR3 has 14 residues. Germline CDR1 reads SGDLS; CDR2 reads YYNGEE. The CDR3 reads CASSTGSTGNTIYF. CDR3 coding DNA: TGTGCCAGCAGCACTGGGTCCACTGGAAACACCATATATTTT.

This chain's CDR3 is CASSYGQMNTEAFF. In nucleotides, the CDR3 is TGTGCCAGCAGTTACGGACAGATGAACACTGAAGCTTTCTTT. The rearrangement joins TRBV6-5 to TRBJ1-1; possible D gene TRBD1, 6 bases. V shed 2 bases and J shed 0 bases, with 7 bases lying between them. CDR3 size: 14 residues. Germline-derived CDR1 and CDR2 are MNHEY and SVGAGI.

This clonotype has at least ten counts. In nucleotides, the CDR3 is TGTGCCAGCACCCGGGGGTTCTCCTACGAGCAGTACTTC. Its translation: CASTRGFSYEQYF. V and J are TRBV12-3 or TRBV12-4 and TRBJ2-7; a possible D gene is TRBD2 (6 bases). V was cut by 7 bases and J by 0 bases, with 10 bases left in between. The CDR3 is made up of 13 amino acids.

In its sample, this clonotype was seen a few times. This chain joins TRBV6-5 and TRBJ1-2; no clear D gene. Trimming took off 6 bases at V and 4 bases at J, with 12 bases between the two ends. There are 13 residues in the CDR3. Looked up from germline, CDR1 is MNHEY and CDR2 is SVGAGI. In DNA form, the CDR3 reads TGTGCCAGCAGCCCAGGATCAAGCTATGGCTACACCTTC. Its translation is CASSPGSSYGYTF.

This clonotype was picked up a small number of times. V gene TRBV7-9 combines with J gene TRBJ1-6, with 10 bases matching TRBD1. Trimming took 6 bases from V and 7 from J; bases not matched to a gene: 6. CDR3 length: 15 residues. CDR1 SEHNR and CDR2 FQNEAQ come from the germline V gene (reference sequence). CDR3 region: CASRPGQGPNSPLHF. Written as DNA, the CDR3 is TGTGCCAGCAGGCCGGGACAGGGGCCCAATTCACCCCTCCACTTT. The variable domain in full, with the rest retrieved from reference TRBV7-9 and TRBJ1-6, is DTGVSQNPRHKITKRGQNVTFRCDPISEHNRLYWYRQTLGQGPEFLTYFQNEAQLEKSRLLSDRFSAERPKGSFSTLEIQRTEQGDSAMYLCASRPGQGPNSPLHFGNGTRLTVT.

CDR3 region: CASSHSTEAFF. The CDR3, as DNA: TGTGCCAGCAGCCACAGCACTGAAGCTTTCTTT. The chain is built from TRBV14 and TRBJ1-1; D is uncertain. Germline V gene sequence: CDR1 SGHDN, CDR2 FVKESK. V shed 3 bases and J shed 4 bases, with 3 bases lying between them. The CDR3 length is 11 residues.

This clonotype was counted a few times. DNA for the CDR3: TGCGCCAGCAGCCAAGATCTGAGACAGGGGTTTGGTGGCTACACCTTC. It codes for CASSQDLRQGFGGYTF. J is TRBJ1-2 and V is TRBV4-3; 8 bases are a match to TRBD1. J was trimmed by 7 bases and V by 0 bases; bases with no gene match: 10. The CDR3 is made up of 16 amino acids. Per the germline V gene, CDR1 is LGHNA and CDR2 is YSLEER.

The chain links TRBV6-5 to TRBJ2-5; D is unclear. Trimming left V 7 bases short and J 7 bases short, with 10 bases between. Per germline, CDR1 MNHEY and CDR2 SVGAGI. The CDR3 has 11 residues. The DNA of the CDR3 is TGTGCCAGCACTCAAGGGTCGACCCAGTACTTC. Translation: CASTQGSTQYF.

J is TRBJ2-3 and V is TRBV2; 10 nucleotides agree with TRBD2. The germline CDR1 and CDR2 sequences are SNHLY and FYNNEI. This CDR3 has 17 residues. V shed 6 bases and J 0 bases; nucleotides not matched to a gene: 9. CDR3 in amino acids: CASRSPSGGTSTDTQYF. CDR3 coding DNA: TGTGCCAGCAGGAGTCCTAGCGGGGGAACTAGCACAGATACGCAGTATTTT.

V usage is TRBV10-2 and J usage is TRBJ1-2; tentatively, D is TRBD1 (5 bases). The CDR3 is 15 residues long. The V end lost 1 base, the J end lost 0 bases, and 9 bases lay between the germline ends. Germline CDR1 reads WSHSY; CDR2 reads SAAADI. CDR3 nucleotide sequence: TGCGCCAGCAGTGAGTTGGGACGGTCTAACTATGGCTACACCTTC. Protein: CASSELGRSNYGYTF.

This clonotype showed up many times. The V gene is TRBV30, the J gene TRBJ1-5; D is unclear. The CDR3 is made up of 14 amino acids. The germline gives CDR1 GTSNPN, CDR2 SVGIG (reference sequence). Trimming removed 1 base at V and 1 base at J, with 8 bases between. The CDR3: CAWSAGISNQPQHF. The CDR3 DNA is TGTGCCTGGAGTGCCGGGATCAGCAATCAGCCCCAGCATTTT.

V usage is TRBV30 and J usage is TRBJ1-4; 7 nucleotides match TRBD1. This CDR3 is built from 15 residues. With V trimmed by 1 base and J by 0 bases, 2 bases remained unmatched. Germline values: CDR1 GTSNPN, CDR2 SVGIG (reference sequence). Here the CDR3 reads CAWSGRGSTNEKLFF. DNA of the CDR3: TGTGCCTGGAGTGGCAGGGGGTCAACTAATGAAAAACTGTTTTTT.

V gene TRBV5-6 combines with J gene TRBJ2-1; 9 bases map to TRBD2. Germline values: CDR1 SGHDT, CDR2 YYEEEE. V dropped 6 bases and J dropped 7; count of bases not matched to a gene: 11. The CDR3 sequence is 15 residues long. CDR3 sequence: CASTPWAGGRNEQFF. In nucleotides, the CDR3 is TGTGCCAGCACCCCGTGGGCGGGAGGGAGGAATGAGCAGTTCTTC.